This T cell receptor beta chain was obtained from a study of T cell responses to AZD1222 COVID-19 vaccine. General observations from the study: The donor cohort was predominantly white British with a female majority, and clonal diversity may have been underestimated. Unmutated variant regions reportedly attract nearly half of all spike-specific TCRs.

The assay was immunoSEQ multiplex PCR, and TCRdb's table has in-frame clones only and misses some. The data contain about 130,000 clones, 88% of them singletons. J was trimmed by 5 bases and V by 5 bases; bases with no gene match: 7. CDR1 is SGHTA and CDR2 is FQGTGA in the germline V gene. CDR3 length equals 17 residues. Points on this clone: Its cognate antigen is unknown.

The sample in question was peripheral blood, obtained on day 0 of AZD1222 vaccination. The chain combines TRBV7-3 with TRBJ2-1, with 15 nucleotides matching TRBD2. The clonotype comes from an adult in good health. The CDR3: CASSGKGLAGGNNEQFF. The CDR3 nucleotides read TGTGCCAGCAGCGGAAAGGGACTAGCGGGAGGAAACAATGAGCAGTTCTTC.